A selection of T cell receptor beta chains follows, all from one sample in a study of technical replicates of blood from a handful of donors. Profiled with immunoSEQ multiplex PCR; TCRdb holds only in-frame clones, not every one. The data contain some 99,000 clones, around 95% of them seen just once; the ten biggest clones take up 0.21%. Source material: T cells isolated from PBMCs. These TCRs come from a human donor in good health. The CDR3 runs from the conserved cysteine through the conserved F or W. A D gene is named only where the DNA matches it firmly. Some rows have no size entry. The others give once, few or many, or a class for an expanded clone.

d_call: TRBD1; clone_size: once; j_call: TRBJ2-7; v_call: TRBV5-1; cdr3_aa: CASTLSPGTEYEQYF; cdr3_nt: TGCGCCAGCACCTTAAGCCCCGGGACAGAATACGAGCAGTACTTC
d_call: TRBD1; clone_size: .; j_call: TRBJ2-3; v_call: TRBV19; cdr3_aa: CASSIGTGTDTQYF; cdr3_nt: TGTGCCAGTAGTATAGGGACAGGGACAGATACGCAGTATTTT
d_call: .; clone_size: .; j_call: TRBJ2-1; v_call: TRBV27; cdr3_aa: CASSPVATSYNEQFF; cdr3_nt: TGTGCCAGCAGTCCCGTGGCCACCTCCTACAATGAGCAGTTCTTC
d_call: .; clone_size: .; j_call: TRBJ2-3; v_call: TRBV2; cdr3_aa: CASSTLGSDTQYF; cdr3_nt: TGTGCCAGCAGTACGCTAGGTTCAGATACGCAGTATTTT
d_call: .; clone_size: .; j_call: TRBJ1-1; v_call: TRBV9; cdr3_aa: CASSPFNSMNTEAFF; cdr3_nt: TGTGCCAGCAGCCCATTTAATAGCATGAACACTGAAGCTTTCTTT
d_call: .; clone_size: .; j_call: TRBJ2-3; v_call: TRBV19; cdr3_aa: CASRGQGPDTQYF; cdr3_nt: TGTGCCAGTAGAGGTCAGGGGCCAGATACGCAGTATTTT
d_call: .; clone_size: few; j_call: TRBJ1-1; v_call: TRBV20-1; cdr3_aa: CSARGAAEAFF; cdr3_nt: TGCAGTGCTAGAGGAGCGGCTGAAGCTTTCTTT
d_call: .; clone_size: .; j_call: TRBJ2-1; v_call: TRBV7-8; cdr3_aa: CASSYKGGSYNEQFF; cdr3_nt: TGTGCCAGCAGCTATAAAGGGGGCTCCTACAATGAGCAGTTCTTC
d_call: TRBD1; clone_size: .; j_call: TRBJ2-5; v_call: TRBV2; cdr3_aa: CASNRGLAQQETQYF; cdr3_nt: TGTGCCAGCAACAGGGGTCTAGCCCAACAAGAGACCCAGTACTTC
d_call: TRBD1; clone_size: .; j_call: TRBJ1-1; v_call: TRBV10-1; cdr3_aa: CASSRDRGSRTEAFF; cdr3_nt: TGCGCCAGCAGCCGGGACAGGGGTAGTAGAACTGAAGCTTTCTTT
d_call: .; clone_size: .; j_call: TRBJ2-3; v_call: TRBV5-1; cdr3_aa: CASSPQGPDTQYF; cdr3_nt: TGCGCCAGCAGCCCTCAGGGTCCAGATACGCAGTATTTT
d_call: .; clone_size: .; j_call: TRBJ1-2; v_call: TRBV29-1; cdr3_aa: CSVEGVRDTIHYGYTF; cdr3_nt: TGCAGCGTTGAAGGAGTCCGGGACACAATACACTATGGCTACACCTTC
d_call: .; clone_size: .; j_call: TRBJ2-2; v_call: TRBV4-1; cdr3_aa: CASSQDPGALRELFF; cdr3_nt: TGCGCCAGCAGCCAAGATCCAGGGGCGCTAAGGGAGCTGTTTTTT
d_call: TRBD1; clone_size: once; j_call: TRBJ2-2; v_call: TRBV10-3; cdr3_aa: CASRAGTGVRGELFF; cdr3_nt: TGTGCCAGCAGGGCCGGGACAGGGGTGCGCGGGGAGCTGTTTTTT
d_call: .; clone_size: .; j_call: TRBJ2-7; v_call: TRBV5-1; cdr3_aa: CASSLATGQSSYEQYF; cdr3_nt: TGCGCCAGCAGCTTGGCCACAGGACAGAGCTCCTACGAGCAGTACTTC
d_call: TRBD2; clone_size: once; j_call: TRBJ2-7; v_call: TRBV2; cdr3_aa: CASYASGSSYEQYF; cdr3_nt: TGTGCCAGCTATGCTAGCGGGAGTAGTTACGAGCAGTACTTC
d_call: .; clone_size: .; j_call: TRBJ1-1; v_call: TRBV19; cdr3_aa: CASSPDSSRLTMNTEAFF; cdr3_nt: TGTGCCAGTAGTCCGGACAGTAGTAGATTAACCATGAACACTGAAGCTTTCTTT
d_call: .; clone_size: .; j_call: TRBJ2-7; v_call: TRBV5-1; cdr3_aa: CASSLGMGSQSQYEQYF; cdr3_nt: TGCGCCAGCAGCTTGGGAATGGGCTCCCAATCCCAATACGAGCAGTACTTC
d_call: .; clone_size: .; j_call: TRBJ1-2; v_call: TRBV11-1; cdr3_aa: CASSYTGSFGYTF; cdr3_nt: TGTGCCAGCAGCTATACAGGATCGTTTGGCTACACCTTC
d_call: .; clone_size: .; j_call: TRBJ1-1; v_call: TRBV2; cdr3_aa: CATSEARITEAFF; cdr3_nt: TGTGCCACCTCAGAGGCAAGAATCACTGAAGCTTTCTTT
d_call: TRBD1; clone_size: .; j_call: TRBJ2-2; v_call: TRBV27; cdr3_aa: CASSLGTGGTGELFF; cdr3_nt: TGTGCCAGCAGTTTAGGGACAGGAGGGACCGGGGAGCTGTTTTTT
d_call: .; clone_size: .; j_call: TRBJ1-1; v_call: TRBV6-1; cdr3_aa: CASSEAGKSEAFF; cdr3_nt: TGTGCCAGCAGTGAGGCCGGGAAGTCTGAAGCTTTCTTT
d_call: .; clone_size: .; j_call: TRBJ1-2; v_call: TRBV19; cdr3_aa: CASKARGFGSNYGYTF; cdr3_nt: TGTGCCAGTAAGGCCCGAGGGTTCGGATCTAACTATGGCTACACCTTC
d_call: .; clone_size: .; j_call: TRBJ1-6; v_call: TRBV5-5; cdr3_aa: CASRTVDLSPLHF; cdr3_nt: TGTGCCAGCAGGACAGTGGACCTCTCACCCCTCCACTTT
d_call: TRBD1; clone_size: .; j_call: TRBJ1-2; v_call: TRBV30; cdr3_aa: CAWSVPGGDYGYTF; cdr3_nt: TGTGCCTGGAGTGTACCAGGGGGAGACTATGGCTACACCTTC
d_call: TRBD1; clone_size: .; j_call: TRBJ1-5; v_call: TRBV29-1; cdr3_aa: CSVVVTGDSNQPQHF; cdr3_nt: TGCAGCGTTGTTGTGACAGGGGATAGCAATCAGCCCCAGCATTTT
d_call: .; clone_size: .; j_call: TRBJ1-1; v_call: TRBV18; cdr3_aa: CASSPRSREGASNTEAFF; cdr3_nt: TGTGCCAGCTCACCCAGATCTAGGGAGGGTGCGTCGAACACTGAAGCTTTCTTT
d_call: .; clone_size: .; j_call: TRBJ2-7; v_call: TRBV11-1; cdr3_aa: CASSPEGTLYEQYF; cdr3_nt: TGTGCCAGCAGCCCCGAAGGGACACTTTACGAGCAGTACTTC
d_call: .; clone_size: .; j_call: TRBJ1-1; v_call: TRBV6-1; cdr3_aa: CASIWDILGNTEAFF; cdr3_nt: TGTGCCAGCATTTGGGACATCTTAGGGAACACTGAAGCTTTCTTT
d_call: .; clone_size: .; j_call: TRBJ1-1; v_call: TRBV9; cdr3_aa: CASSPPAHREPEAFF; cdr3_nt: TGTGCCAGCAGCCCCCCTGCCCACAGGGAACCTGAAGCTTTCTTT
d_call: TRBD1; clone_size: .; j_call: TRBJ1-2; v_call: TRBV9; cdr3_aa: CASSVRGGQNGYTF; cdr3_nt: TGTGCCAGCAGCGTCCGGGGGGGACAGAATGGCTACACCTTC
d_call: .; clone_size: .; j_call: TRBJ2-5; v_call: TRBV6-6; cdr3_aa: CASSRDSSVETQYF; cdr3_nt: TGTGCCAGCAGCCGGGACTCGTCGGTGGAGACCCAGTACTTC
d_call: .; clone_size: .; j_call: TRBJ2-4; v_call: TRBV18; cdr3_aa: CASSLAGENIQYF; cdr3_nt: TGTGCCAGCTCACTAGCAGGGGAAAACATTCAGTACTTC
d_call: .; clone_size: .; j_call: TRBJ2-7; v_call: TRBV4-1; cdr3_aa: CASSQPLSSYEQYF; cdr3_nt: TGCGCCAGCAGCCAACCCCTAAGCTCCTACGAGCAGTACTTC
d_call: TRBD1; clone_size: .; j_call: TRBJ2-7; v_call: TRBV7-9; cdr3_aa: CASSYPGQGRTYEQYF; cdr3_nt: TGTGCCAGCAGCTACCCGGGACAGGGGCGAACCTACGAGCAGTACTTC
d_call: .; clone_size: .; j_call: TRBJ1-2; v_call: TRBV6-5; cdr3_aa: CASATPNYGYTF; cdr3_nt: TGTGCCAGTGCGACACCTAACTATGGCTACACCTTC
d_call: TRBD1; clone_size: .; j_call: TRBJ2-5; v_call: TRBV27; cdr3_aa: CASRRKPDRVKGWETQYF; cdr3_nt: TGTGCCAGCAGACGCAAACCGGACAGGGTAAAAGGATGGGAGACCCAGTACTTC
d_call: TRBD1; clone_size: .; j_call: TRBJ1-4; v_call: TRBV6-5; cdr3_aa: CASSPQGFTNEKLFF; cdr3_nt: TGTGCCAGCAGCCCACAGGGGTTTACTAATGAAAAACTGTTTTTT
d_call: .; clone_size: once; j_call: TRBJ2-7; v_call: TRBV5-5; cdr3_aa: CASSRRGEQYF; cdr3_nt: TGTGCCAGCAGCCGGAGAGGCGAGCAGTACTTC
d_call: TRBD1; clone_size: .; j_call: TRBJ2-7; v_call: TRBV4-1; cdr3_aa: CASSQRSGTGSSYEQYF; cdr3_nt: TGCGCCAGCAGCCAAAGGTCCGGGACAGGATCCTCCTACGAGCAGTACTTC